This T cell receptor (beta chain) comes out of a study of vaccination and CD4 T cells after COVID-19. Study results and caveats: Convalescent patients had a median approximately 86% of post-vaccine SARS-CoV-2-reactive clones that were detected only after vaccination, not before it.

Treatment specified: roughly 10-day PBMC culture with coronavirus spike peptide pools or control peptides (ViraFEST assay). Having spent 10 days in culture, CD4+ T cells were then isolated by negative selection. This clonotype appeared a few times. The target antigen is unknown. Researchers used the Oncomine TCR Beta short-read assay to sequence DNA from cultured CD4+ T cells. From the PCR reads, TCRdb called clonotypes with MiXCR, one entry per CDR3 protein. The table lists 9,500 to 10,000 distinct CDR3 sequences, roughly 70% of them singletons. Material: CD4+ T cells from blood, cultured in vitro. The sequence was obtained from a human donor who had recovered from COVID-19.

CDR3 residues: CASSEGLAGANVLTF. In DNA, the CDR3 is TGTGCCAGCAGTGAAGGGCTGGCTGGGGCCAACGTCCTGACTTTC. The chain joins TRBV2 to TRBJ2-6; D call uncertain. The CDR3 totals 15 residues. V dropped 1 base and J dropped 2 bases, with 6 bases sitting between them. Per the germline V gene, CDR1 is SNHLY and CDR2 is FYNNEI.